The sequence of this T cell receptor (beta chain) was determined in a study of CD8 T cells in Susac syndrome. Germline V lookup: CDR1 LGHNT, CDR2 FRNRAP. This CDR3 comprises 13 residues. Trimming pared 6 bases from V and 1 base from J, leaving 8 bases between. When the RNA was reverse transcribed, random hexamers were used with an input of roughly 0.45 to 1 ug. In TCRdb, the immunoSEQ multiplex PCR reads were re-called with MiXCR into one record per CDR3 protein. Of approximately 190,000 distinct CDR3 sequences in the sample, 95% are singletons; the top ten hold around 0.15%. The specimen sequenced was CD8+ T cells from PBMCs. The source is a human donor with Susac syndrome. The V call is TRBV12-5, the J call TRBJ2-3; D call uncertain. The CDR3 DNA follows: TGTGCTAGTGGCTCGACTGGCACAGATACGCAGTATTTT. Its translation is CASGSTGTDTQYF.